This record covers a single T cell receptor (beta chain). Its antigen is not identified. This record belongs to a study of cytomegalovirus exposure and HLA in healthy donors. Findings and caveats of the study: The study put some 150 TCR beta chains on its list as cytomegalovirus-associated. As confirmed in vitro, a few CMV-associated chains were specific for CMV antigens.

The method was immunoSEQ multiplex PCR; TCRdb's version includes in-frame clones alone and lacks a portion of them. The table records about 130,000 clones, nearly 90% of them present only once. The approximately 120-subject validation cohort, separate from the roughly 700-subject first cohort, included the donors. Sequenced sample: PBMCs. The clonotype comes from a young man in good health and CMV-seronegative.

CDR3 sequence: CSVEGAGFDYGYTF. The CDR3 DNA reads TGCAGCGTTGAGGGGGCAGGGTTTGATTATGGCTACACCTTC. The J gene is TRBJ1-2, the V gene TRBV29-1; TRBD1 might be the D (6 bases). The ends were cut back, 3 bases at V and 5 bases at J, with 16 bases in the middle. Germline CDR1 is SQVTM and CDR2 is ANQGSEA. The CDR3 has 14 residues.